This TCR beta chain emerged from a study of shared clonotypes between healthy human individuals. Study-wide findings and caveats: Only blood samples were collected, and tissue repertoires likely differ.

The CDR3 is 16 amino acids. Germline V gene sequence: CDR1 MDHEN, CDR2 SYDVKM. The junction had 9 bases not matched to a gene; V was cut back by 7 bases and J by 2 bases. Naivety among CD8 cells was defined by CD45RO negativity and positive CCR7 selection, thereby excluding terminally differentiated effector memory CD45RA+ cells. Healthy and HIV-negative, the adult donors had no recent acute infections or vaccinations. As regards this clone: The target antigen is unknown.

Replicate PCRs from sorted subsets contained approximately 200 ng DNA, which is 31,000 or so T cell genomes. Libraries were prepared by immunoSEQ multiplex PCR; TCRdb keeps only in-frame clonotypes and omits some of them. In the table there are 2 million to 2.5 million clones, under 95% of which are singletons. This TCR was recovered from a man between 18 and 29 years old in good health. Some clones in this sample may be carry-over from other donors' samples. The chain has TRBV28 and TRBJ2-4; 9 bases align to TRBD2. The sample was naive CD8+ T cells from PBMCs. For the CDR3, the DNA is TGTGCCAGCACCAGTAGCGGGGGAGGTACCAAAAACATTCAGTACTTC. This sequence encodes CASTSSGGGTKNIQYF.